This is a list of T cell receptor beta chains from one sample in a study of control samples from healthy donors and cancer patients. Libraries were prepared by immunoSEQ multiplex PCR; TCRdb keeps only in-frame clonotypes and omits some of them. The top ten hold over 1.2% of the sample, which has 150,000 to 200,000 clones, 90% to 95% seen once. Sequencing was performed on blood. The receptors were sampled from a woman aged 25 to 45 in good health. Each CDR3 is given with its conserved first and last residue. Fields, in order: J gene, V gene, D gene, CDR3 DNA, CDR3 protein. The D gene is left open where the match is weak.

TRBJ1-3 | TRBV3-1/TRBV3-2 | TRBD1 | TGTGCCAGCAGCCAAGACAGGGGGGGAAACACCATATATTTT | CASSQDRGGNTIYF
TRBJ1-5 | TRBV19 | NA | TGTGCCAGTAGTATAGAAGGGAGTAGCAATCAGCCCCAGCATTTT | CASSIEGSSNQPQHF
TRBJ2-7 | TRBV10-2 | TRBD2 | TGCGCCAGCAGGGGACTAGCGGGGGGGGCCGAGCAGTACTTC | CASRGLAGGAEQYF
TRBJ2-3 | TRBV13 | NA | TGTGCCAGCAGCTCAGCGGGCCCCACAGATACGCAGTATTTT | CASSSAGPTDTQYF
TRBJ2-4 | TRBV11-3 | NA | TGTGCCAGCAGCTCCCGGGACATCGGGAACATTCAGTACTTC | CASSSRDIGNIQYF
TRBJ2-3 | TRBV18 | TRBD2 | TGTGCCAGCTCACCACCACTAGCGGGCGCAGATACGCAGTATTTT | CASSPPLAGADTQYF
TRBJ1-6 | TRBV25-1 | TRBD1 | TGTGCCAGCAGTCCGGGACAGGCTAATTCACCCCTCCACTTT | CASSPGQANSPLHF
TRBJ2-7 | TRBV6-5 | NA | TGTGCCAGCAGTTACTCCTGGCAGGCTTACGAGCAGTACTTC | CASSYSWQAYEQYF
TRBJ1-5 | TRBV6-1 | NA | TGTGCCAGCAGTGAAGCAGGGTCGGGTCAGCCCCAGCATTTT | CASSEAGSGQPQHF
TRBJ1-1 | TRBV6-6 | NA | TGTGCCAGCAGTTATGGGCAGGACATGAACACTGAAGCTTTCTTT | CASSYGQDMNTEAFF